The 21 T cell receptor beta chains given below trace back to one sample, sequenced in a study of cytomegalovirus exposure and HLA in healthy donors. The PCR used 60 Vbeta and 13 Jbeta primers. Measured with immunoSEQ multiplex PCR; TCRdb has only the in-frame clones, and not every one. Of roughly 200,000 clones detected, around 83% appear once; the ten largest clones hold roughly 1.7%. The sequencing sample was made of PBMCs. Source of these receptors: a middle-aged man in good health and CMV-seropositive.

This clone was detected a few times. This rearrangement joins TRBV2 to TRBJ2-7; 9 bases map to TRBD1. CDR3 size: 17 residues. After removal of 0 bases from V and 0 bases from J, the junction contained 6 bases not matched to a gene. CDR1 and CDR2 (germline): SNHLY, FYNNEI. The CDR3 bases are TGTGCCAGCAGTGAAGCTCCTGCGACAGGGGGCTCCTACGAGCAGTACTTC. Translation: CASSEAPATGGSYEQYF.

The chain links TRBV6-5 to TRBJ2-7; 10 nucleotides match TRBD1. The CDR3 has 14 residues. Germline CDR1 is MNHEY and CDR2 is SVGAGI. Trimming cost V 6 bases and J 2 bases; bases outside gene matches: 4. The CDR3 protein is CASRRDRGTYEQYF. Written as DNA, the CDR3 is TGTGCCAGCAGACGGGACAGGGGAACCTACGAGCAGTACTTC.

This chain connects TRBV19 to TRBJ2-5, with D uncertain. The J call is in doubt because the DNA end fits TRBJ2-7 better. The CDR3 covers 12 residues. Germline V gives CDR1 LNHDA, CDR2 SQIVND (reference sequence). CDR3 in amino acids: CASSRLGSEQYF. DNA for the CDR3: TGTGCCAGTAGTCGACTTGGCTCCGAGCAGTACTTC.

The V gene is TRBV5-1, the J gene TRBJ2-7, with TRBD2 matching 8 bases. The germline gives CDR1 SGHRS, CDR2 YFSETQ. The CDR3 is 12 amino acids. Trimming took 7 bases from V and 5 from J; bases not matched to a gene: 5. CDR3 region: CASRGGGNEQYF. CDR3 bases: TGCGCCAGCCGGGGGGGAGGCAACGAGCAGTACTTC.

The chain combines TRBV29-1 with TRBJ2-7; tentatively, D is TRBD2 (6 bases). V lost 1 base and J lost 2, with 12 bases in between. The CDR3 contains 14 residues. Germline-derived CDR1 and CDR2 are SQVTM and ANQGSEA. CDR3 amino acids: CSVEGEDFPYEQYF. The DNA of the CDR3 is TGCAGCGTTGAAGGGGAGGACTTTCCCTACGAGCAGTACTTC.

V gene TRBV27 combines with J gene TRBJ2-3, with 13 bases that match TRBD2. This CDR3 is built from 15 residues. Germline V gene lookup returns CDR1 MNHEY and CDR2 SMNVEV (reference sequence). Unmatched junction bases numbered 0, after V lost 5 bases and J lost 1 base. The DNA of the CDR3 is TGTGCCAGCAGTACTAGCGGGAGGGGCACAGATACGCAGTATTTT. As protein: CASSTSGRGTDTQYF.

This clone has only a few counts. The chain is built from TRBV5-4 and TRBJ2-7, with TRBD2 matching over 8 bases. The V segment lost 2 bases and the J segment 3 bases; nucleotides outside the gene matches: 7. Germline CDR1 reads SGHNT; CDR2 reads YYREEE (reference sequence). The CDR3 runs to 15 residues. The CDR3 loop reads CASSFPSGGIYEQYF. Written as DNA, the CDR3 is TGTGCCAGCAGCTTTCCCAGCGGGGGAATCTACGAGCAGTACTTC.

The chain is built from TRBV10-3 and TRBJ2-7; TRBD2 matches 9 bases. Germline-derived CDR1 and CDR2 are ENHRY and SYGVKD. V dropped 3 bases and J dropped 2; count of bases not matched to a gene: 5. The CDR3 length is 15 residues. CDR3 nucleotides: TGTGCCATCAGTGATGGTAGCGGGAGCACCTACGAGCAGTACTTC. Its protein product is CAISDGSGSTYEQYF.

The chain joins TRBV11-2 to TRBJ2-3; 7 bases fit TRBD1. Germline CDR1 and CDR2: SGHAT and FQNNGV. The CDR3 has 14 amino acids. With V trimmed by 5 bases and J by 2 bases, 4 bases remained unmatched. The CDR3 is CASSPGQVTDTQYF. CDR3 DNA: TGTGCCAGCAGCCCCGGACAGGTCACAGATACGCAGTATTTT.

The V and J genes are TRBV10-1 and TRBJ2-7; possibly TRBD2 for D (5 bases). Germline V gene lookup returns CDR1 WNHNN and CDR2 SYGVQD (reference sequence). V was clipped by 5 bases and J by 4 bases, with 12 bases between them. The CDR3 has 13 residues. CDR3 amino acids: CASSSGMQYEQYF. The CDR3, as DNA: TGCGCCAGCAGTTCCGGGATGCAATACGAGCAGTACTTC.

The rearrangement uses TRBV4-1 and TRBJ2-1, with a tentative D call TRBD2 (5 bases). CDR3 length: 17 amino acids. The germline V gene has CDR1 MGHRA and CDR2 YSYEKL. Between the trimmed V and J ends, which lost 0 bases and 0 bases, there was a span of 12 bases. In DNA, the CDR3 is TGCGCCAGCAGCCAAGAGGGAGCGTCAAGCTCCTACAATGAGCAGTTCTTC. This codes for CASSQEGASSSYNEQFF.

The V gene is TRBV19, the J gene TRBJ2-7, with 9 bases lining up with TRBD2. The CDR3 loop spans 18 amino acids. The junction had 20 bases not matched to a gene; V was cut back by 6 bases and J by 5 bases. Germline CDR1 is LNHDA and CDR2 is SQIVND (reference sequence). CDR3 residues: CASRGRAGGQASYHEQYF. CDR3 nucleotides: TGTGCCAGTAGGGGGAGGGCGGGAGGGCAGGCCTCCTACCACGAGCAGTACTTC.

The chain combines TRBV9 with TRBJ1-4; TRBD1 matches at 7 bases. This CDR3 spans 15 amino acids. Germline loops: CDR1 SGDLS, CDR2 YYNGEE. With V trimmed by 4 bases and J by 0 bases, 3 bases remained unmatched. CDR3: CASSLQGTTNEKLFF. CDR3 coding DNA: TGTGCCAGCAGCCTACAGGGGACAACTAATGAAAAACTGTTTTTT.

This clone occurred once. The chain recombines TRBV7-2 with TRBJ1-3; 8 bases map to TRBD1. CDR3 length: 16 residues. Germline assignment: CDR1 SGHTA and CDR2 FQGNSA. The V and J ends lost 5 bases and 0 bases, in that order; junction bases with no gene match: 6. CDR3 nucleotides: TGTGCCAGCAGCCCACGGGACAGGCCCTCTGGAAACACCATATATTTT. Encoded protein: CASSPRDRPSGNTIYF.

The V call is TRBV10-3, the J call TRBJ2-7, with 7 bases aligning to TRBD1. This CDR3 region has 14 residues. J lost 6 bases, V lost 6 bases, and 11 bases had no gene match. CDR1 and CDR2 (germline): ENHRY, SYGVKD. CDR3 loop: CAIRPDRARGEQYF. The DNA of the CDR3 is TGTGCCATCAGACCCGACAGGGCCCGGGGCGAGCAGTACTTC.

This clone occurred once. This rearrangement joins TRBV28 to TRBJ1-1; weak D call: TRBD1 (5 bases). With 3 bases removed from V and 0 bases from J, the gap between germline ends came to 8 bases. The germline gives CDR1 MDHEN, CDR2 SYDVKM. This CDR3 is built from 14 residues. CDR3 in amino acids: CASSFAGMNTEAFF. The CDR3 coding sequence is TGTGCCAGCAGTTTTGCAGGGATGAACACTGAAGCTTTCTTT.

The rearrangement joins TRBV5-1 to TRBJ2-3; D may be TRBD2 (6 bases). Trimming removed 3 bases at V and 0 bases at J, with 8 bases between. The CDR3 has 14 residues. In germline, CDR1 is SGHRS, CDR2 YFSETQ. The CDR3 DNA is TGCGCCAGCAGCTCGGAGGGTAGCACAGATACGCAGTATTTT. Translation: CASSSEGSTDTQYF.

This clone was found a few times. The genes are TRBV19 and TRBJ2-5; 11 nucleotides agree with TRBD2. V lost 7 bases to trimming and J lost 4 bases; unmatched junction nucleotides: 5. The CDR3 loop spans 14 amino acids. In germline, CDR1 is LNHDA, CDR2 SQIVND (reference sequence). CDR3 sequence reads: CASKITSGRETQYF. The CDR3 nucleotides are TGTGCCAGTAAAATAACTAGCGGGAGAGAGACCCAGTACTTC. The variable domain in full, with the rest retrieved from reference TRBV19 and TRBJ2-5, is DGGITQSPKYLFRKEGQNVTLSCEQNLNHDAMYWYRQDPGQGLRLIYYSQIVNDFQKGDIAEGYSVSREKKESFPLTVTSAQKNPTAFYLCASKITSGRETQYFGPGTRLLVL.

The CDR3 spells CASRGQGADYGYTF. DNA of the CDR3: TGTGCCAGTAGAGGACAGGGGGCGGACTATGGCTACACCTTC. The J gene is TRBJ1-2, the V gene TRBV19, with 11 bases identical to TRBD1. CDR1 is LNHDA, CDR2 SQIVND, per germline (reference sequence). The V segment lost 6 bases and the J segment 3 bases; nucleotides outside the gene matches: 3. CDR3 length: 14 residues.

This sequence joins TRBV7-2 and TRBJ2-3; the match to TRBD2 covers 7 bases. With 2 bases clipped from V and 4 bases from J, the junction kept 3 bases outside the gene matches. The germline CDR1 and CDR2 sequences are SGHTA and FQGNSA. The length of the CDR3 is 14 residues. This chain's CDR3 is CASSLLGGADTQYF. The CDR3, as DNA: TGTGCCAGCAGCTTACTGGGGGGGGCAGATACGCAGTATTTT.

About this clone: Other DNA sequences of this sample code for an identical CDR3. The chain combines TRBV5-1 with TRBJ1-2; D may be TRBD1 (6 bases). This CDR3 comprises 13 residues. Between the trimmed V and J ends, which lost 4 bases and 1 base, there was a span of 8 bases. CDR1 is SGHRS and CDR2 is YFSETQ in the germline V gene. This CDR3 is CASSPDSNYGYTF. Written as DNA, the CDR3 is TGCGCCAGCAGCCCGGACAGTAACTATGGCTACACCTTC.